The T cell receptor (beta chain) described here comes from a study of T cells in localized non-small cell lung cancer. Notes on this clone: Antigen specificity is unknown. At one of its ends the junction is not consistent with the germline gene, which may arise from a read error.

Here immunoSEQ multiplex PCR was the method, and the copy in TCRdb shows in-frame clones only, minus some. The sample shows under 50,000 clones, around 86% of them seen only once. Study results and caveats: Heterogeneity cannot be ruled out, as sequencing used one tumor region only. Clonality of T cells reached its maximum in uninvolved adjacent lung, surpassing tumor. Greater T cell density in blood accompanied longer overall survival. A median approximately 53 of the top 100 tumor clones appeared in adjacent lung.

The source material was PBMCs, sampled before any cancer treatment. The receptor was derived from a man aged 40-75 years with stage II lung adenocarcinoma.

The CDR3 DNA sequence: TGCGCCAGCGGCTTGGGCAGGAATGAGCAGTTCTTC. It codes for CASGLGRNEQFF. V gene TRBV5-1 combines with J gene TRBJ2-1, with D unclear. This CDR3 is built from 12 residues. Germline V lookup: CDR1 SGHRS, CDR2 YFSETQ. The variable domain in full, completed from reference TRBV5-1 and TRBJ2-1, reads KAGVTQTPRYLIKTRGQQVTLSCSPISGHRSVSWYQQTPGQGLQFLFEYFSETQRNKGNFPGRFSGRQFSNSRSEMNVSTLELGDSALYLCASGLGRNEQFFGPGTRLTVL.